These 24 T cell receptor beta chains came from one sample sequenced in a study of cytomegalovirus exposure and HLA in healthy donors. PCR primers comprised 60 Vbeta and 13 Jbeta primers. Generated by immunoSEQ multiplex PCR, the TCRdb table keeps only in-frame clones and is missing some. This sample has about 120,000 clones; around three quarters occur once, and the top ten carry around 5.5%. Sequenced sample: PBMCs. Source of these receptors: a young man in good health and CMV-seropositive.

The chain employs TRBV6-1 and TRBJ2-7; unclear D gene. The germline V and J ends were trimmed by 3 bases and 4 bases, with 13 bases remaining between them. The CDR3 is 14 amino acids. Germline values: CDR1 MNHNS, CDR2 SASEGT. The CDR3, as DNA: TGTGCCAGCAGTGACCTAGGTCGATCTTACGAGCAGTACTTC. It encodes CASSDLGRSYEQYF.

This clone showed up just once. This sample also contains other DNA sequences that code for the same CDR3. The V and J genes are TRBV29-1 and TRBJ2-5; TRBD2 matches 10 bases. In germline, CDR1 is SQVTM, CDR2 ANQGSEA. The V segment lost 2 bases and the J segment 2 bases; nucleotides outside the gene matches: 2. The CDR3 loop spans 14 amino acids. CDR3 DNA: TGCAGCGTTGAACTAGCGGGAGAGCAAGAGACCCAGTACTTC. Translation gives CSVELAGEQETQYF.

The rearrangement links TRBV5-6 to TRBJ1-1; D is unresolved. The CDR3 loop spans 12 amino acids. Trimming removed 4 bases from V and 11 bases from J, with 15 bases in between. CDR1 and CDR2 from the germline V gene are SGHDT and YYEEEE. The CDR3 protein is CASSPNRLGAFF. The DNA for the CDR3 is TGTGCCAGCAGCCCTAACCGACTTGGCGCTTTCTTT. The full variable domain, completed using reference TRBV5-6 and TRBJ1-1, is DAGVTQSPTHLIKTRGQQVTLRCSPKSGHDTVSWYQQALGQGPQFIFQYYEEEERQRGNFPDRFSGHQFPNYSSELNVNALLLGDSALYLCASSPNRLGAFFGQGTRLTVV.

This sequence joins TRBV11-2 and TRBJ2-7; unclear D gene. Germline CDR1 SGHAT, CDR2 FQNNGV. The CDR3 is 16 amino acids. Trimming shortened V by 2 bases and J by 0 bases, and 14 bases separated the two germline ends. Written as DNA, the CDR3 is TGTGCCAGCAGCTTATCAGGAACAATTAGCTCCTACGAGCAGTACTTC. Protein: CASSLSGTISSYEQYF.

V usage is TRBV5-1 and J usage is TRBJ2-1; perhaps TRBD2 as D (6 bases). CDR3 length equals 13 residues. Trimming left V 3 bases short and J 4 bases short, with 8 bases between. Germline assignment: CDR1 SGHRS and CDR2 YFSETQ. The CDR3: CASSWTTYNEQFF. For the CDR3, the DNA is TGCGCCAGCAGCTGGACTACTTACAATGAGCAGTTCTTC.

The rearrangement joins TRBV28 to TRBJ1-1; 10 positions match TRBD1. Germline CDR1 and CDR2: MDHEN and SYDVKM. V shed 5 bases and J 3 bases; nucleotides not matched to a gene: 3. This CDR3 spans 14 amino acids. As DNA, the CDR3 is TGTGCCAGCAGTGAGACAGGGGGCGACACTGAAGCTTTCTTT. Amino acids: CASSETGGDTEAFF.

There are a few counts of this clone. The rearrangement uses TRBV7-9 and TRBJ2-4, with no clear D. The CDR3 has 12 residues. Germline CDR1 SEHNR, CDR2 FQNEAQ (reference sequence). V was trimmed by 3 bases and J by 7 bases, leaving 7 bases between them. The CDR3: CASSFEYNIQYF. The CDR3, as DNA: TGTGCCAGCAGCTTCGAGTATAACATTCAGTACTTC.

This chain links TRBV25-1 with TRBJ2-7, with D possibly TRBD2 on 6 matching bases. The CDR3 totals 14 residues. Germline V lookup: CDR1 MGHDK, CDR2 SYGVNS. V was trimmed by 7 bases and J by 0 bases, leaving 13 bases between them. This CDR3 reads CASTDGRASYEQYF. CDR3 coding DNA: TGTGCCAGCACAGACGGGAGAGCCTCCTACGAGCAGTACTTC.

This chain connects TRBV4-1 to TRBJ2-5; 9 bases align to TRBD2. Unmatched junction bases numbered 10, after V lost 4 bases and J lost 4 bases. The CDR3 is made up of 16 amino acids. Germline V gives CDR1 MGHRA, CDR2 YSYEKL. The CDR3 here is CASSLVAGAPGETQYF. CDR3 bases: TGCGCCAGCAGCCTCGTAGCGGGAGCACCCGGAGAGACCCAGTACTTC.

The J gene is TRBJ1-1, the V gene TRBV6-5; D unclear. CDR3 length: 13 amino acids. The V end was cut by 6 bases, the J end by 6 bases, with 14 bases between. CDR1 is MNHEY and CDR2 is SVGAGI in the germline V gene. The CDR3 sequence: CASSHSSSAEAFF. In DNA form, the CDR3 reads TGTGCCAGCAGCCACTCATCGTCCGCTGAAGCTTTCTTT.

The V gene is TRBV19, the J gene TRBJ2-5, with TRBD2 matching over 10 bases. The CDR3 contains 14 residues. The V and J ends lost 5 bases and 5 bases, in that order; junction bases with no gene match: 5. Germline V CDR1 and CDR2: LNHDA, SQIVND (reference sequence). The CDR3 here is CASSRTSGSETQYF. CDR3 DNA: TGTGCCAGTAGTCGGACTAGCGGTTCGGAGACCCAGTACTTC.

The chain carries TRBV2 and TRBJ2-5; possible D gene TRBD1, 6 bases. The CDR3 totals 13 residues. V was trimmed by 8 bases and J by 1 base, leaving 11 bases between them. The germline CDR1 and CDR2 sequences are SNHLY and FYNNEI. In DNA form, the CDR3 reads TGTGCCAGCGTACAGGGCCCCCAAGAGACCCAGTACTTC. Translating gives CASVQGPQETQYF.

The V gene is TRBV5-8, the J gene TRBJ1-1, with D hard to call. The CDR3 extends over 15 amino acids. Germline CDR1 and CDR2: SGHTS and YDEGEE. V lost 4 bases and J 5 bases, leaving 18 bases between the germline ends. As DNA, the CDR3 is TGTGCCAGCAGCCCCGGGGTCGTCGCGGGGACTGAAGCTTTCTTT. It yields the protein CASSPGVVAGTEAFF.

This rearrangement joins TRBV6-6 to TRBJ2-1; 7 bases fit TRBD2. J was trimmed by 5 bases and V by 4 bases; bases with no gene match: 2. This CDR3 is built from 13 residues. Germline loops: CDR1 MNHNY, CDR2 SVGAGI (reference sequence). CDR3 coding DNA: TGTGCCAGCAGTTCACTAGCGAACAATGAGCAGTTCTTC. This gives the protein CASSSLANNEQFF.

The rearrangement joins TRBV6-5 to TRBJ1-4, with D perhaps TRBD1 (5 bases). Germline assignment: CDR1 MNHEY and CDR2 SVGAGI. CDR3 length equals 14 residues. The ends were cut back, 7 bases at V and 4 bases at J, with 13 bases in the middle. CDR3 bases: TGTGCCAGCAATATGGGGAGGGGTAATGAAAAACTGTTTTTT. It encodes CASNMGRGNEKLFF.

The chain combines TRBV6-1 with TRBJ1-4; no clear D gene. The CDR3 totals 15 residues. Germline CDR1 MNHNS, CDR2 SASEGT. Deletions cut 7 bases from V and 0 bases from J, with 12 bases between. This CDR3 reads CASTQAVATNEKLFF. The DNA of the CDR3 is TGTGCCAGCACTCAGGCCGTTGCAACTAATGAAAAACTGTTTTTT.

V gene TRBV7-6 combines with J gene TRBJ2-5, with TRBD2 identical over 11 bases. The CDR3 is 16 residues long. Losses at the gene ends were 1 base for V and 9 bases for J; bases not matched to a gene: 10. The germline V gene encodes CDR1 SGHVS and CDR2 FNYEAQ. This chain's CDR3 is CASSLGVAGGPSSQYF. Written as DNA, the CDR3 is TGTGCCAGCAGCTTAGGGGTAGCGGGAGGGCCATCTTCCCAGTACTTC.

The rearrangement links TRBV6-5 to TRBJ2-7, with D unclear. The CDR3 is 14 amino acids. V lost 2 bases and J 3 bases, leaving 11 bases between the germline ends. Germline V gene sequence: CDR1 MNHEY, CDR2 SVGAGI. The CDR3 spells CASSYGLSLYEQYF. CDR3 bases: TGTGCCAGCAGTTACGGCCTCTCTCTCTACGAGCAGTACTTC.

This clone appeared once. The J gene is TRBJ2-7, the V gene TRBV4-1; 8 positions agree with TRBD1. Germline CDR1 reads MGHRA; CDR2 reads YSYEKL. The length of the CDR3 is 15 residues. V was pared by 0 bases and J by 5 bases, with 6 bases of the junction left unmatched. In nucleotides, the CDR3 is TGCGCCAGCAGCCAAGATGGGTCAGGGGGCGACGAGCAGTACTTC. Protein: CASSQDGSGGDEQYF.

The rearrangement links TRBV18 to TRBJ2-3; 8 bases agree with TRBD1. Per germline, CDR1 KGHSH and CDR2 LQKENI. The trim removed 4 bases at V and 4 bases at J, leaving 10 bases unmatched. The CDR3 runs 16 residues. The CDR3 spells CASSLPQGAVADTQYF. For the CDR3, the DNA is TGTGCCAGCTCACTACCTCAGGGGGCGGTCGCAGATACGCAGTATTTT. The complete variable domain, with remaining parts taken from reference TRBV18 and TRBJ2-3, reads NAGVMQNPRHLVRRRGQEARLRCSPMKGHSHVYWYRQLPEEGLKFMVYLQKENIIDESGMPKERFSAEFPKEGPSILRIQQVVRGDSAAYFCASSLPQGAVADTQYFGPGTRLTVL.

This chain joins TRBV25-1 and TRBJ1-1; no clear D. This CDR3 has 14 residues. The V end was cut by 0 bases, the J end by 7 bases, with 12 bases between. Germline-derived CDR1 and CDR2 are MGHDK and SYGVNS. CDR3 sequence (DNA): TGTGCCAGCAGTGAATATAAACGGCGGGGTGAAGCTTTCTTT. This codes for CASSEYKRRGEAFF.

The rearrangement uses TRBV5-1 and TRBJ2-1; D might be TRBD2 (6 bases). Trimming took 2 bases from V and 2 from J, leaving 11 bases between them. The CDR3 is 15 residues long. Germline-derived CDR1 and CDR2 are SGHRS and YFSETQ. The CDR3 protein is CASSLAGQTYNEQFF. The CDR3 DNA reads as TGCGCCAGCAGCTTAGCGGGCCAGACCTACAATGAGCAGTTCTTC.

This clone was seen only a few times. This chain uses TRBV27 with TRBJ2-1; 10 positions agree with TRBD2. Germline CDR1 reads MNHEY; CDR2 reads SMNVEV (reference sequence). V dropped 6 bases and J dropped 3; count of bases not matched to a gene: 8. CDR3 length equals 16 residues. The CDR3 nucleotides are TGTGCCAGCAGCCCAAGGACTAGCGGACTCTACAATGAGCAGTTCTTC. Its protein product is CASSPRTSGLYNEQFF.

Written as DNA, the CDR3 is TGTGCCAGCGCCCCCGGGGTATTTGGCTATGGCTACACCTTC. Protein sequence: CASAPGVFGYGYTF. The V call is TRBV27, the J call TRBJ1-2, with no clear D. The V and J ends lost 8 bases and 4 bases respectively, with 17 bases between them. Germline loops: CDR1 MNHEY, CDR2 SMNVEV (reference sequence). This CDR3 region has 14 residues.